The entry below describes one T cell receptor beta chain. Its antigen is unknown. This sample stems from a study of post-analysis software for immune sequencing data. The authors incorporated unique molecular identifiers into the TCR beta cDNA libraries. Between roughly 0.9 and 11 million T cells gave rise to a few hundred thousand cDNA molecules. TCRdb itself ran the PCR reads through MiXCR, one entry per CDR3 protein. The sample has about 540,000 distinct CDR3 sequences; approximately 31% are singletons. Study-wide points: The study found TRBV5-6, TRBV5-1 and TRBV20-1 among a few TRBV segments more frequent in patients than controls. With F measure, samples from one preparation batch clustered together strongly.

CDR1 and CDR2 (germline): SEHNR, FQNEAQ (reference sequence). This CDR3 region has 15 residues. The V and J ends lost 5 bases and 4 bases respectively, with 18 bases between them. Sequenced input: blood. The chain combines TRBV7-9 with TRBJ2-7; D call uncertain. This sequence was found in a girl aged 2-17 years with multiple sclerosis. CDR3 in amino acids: CASSPASWQPYEQYF. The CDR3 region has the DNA TGTGCCAGCAGCCCCGCTTCGTGGCAGCCTTACGAGCAGTACTTC.